Below, 25 T cell receptor beta chains from the same sample are listed, as sequenced in a study of cytomegalovirus exposure and HLA in healthy donors. PCR employed 60 Vbeta and 13 Jbeta primers. Data came from immunoSEQ multiplex PCR; TCRdb stores just in-frame clones and leaves some out. The data show around 150,000 clones, about 61% seen once. Sequenced input: PBMCs. These receptors all come from a woman in her forties in good health and CMV-seronegative.

The chain links TRBV5-6 to TRBJ2-2; 9 nucleotides match TRBD1. With 3 bases clipped from V and 3 bases from J, the junction kept 3 bases outside the gene matches. CDR1 and CDR2 from the germline V gene are SGHDT and YYEEEE. The CDR3 runs to 15 residues. CDR3 coding DNA: TGTGCCAGCAGCTATACAGGGGGCCACACCGGGGAGCTGTTTTTT. Its protein product is CASSYTGGHTGELFF.

The chain carries TRBV10-3 and TRBJ2-3, with TRBD1 as a possible D gene (5 bases). V was shortened by 6 bases and J by 9 bases, with 25 bases between the two germline ends. CDR1 is ENHRY and CDR2 is SYGVKD in the germline V gene. This CDR3 has 16 residues. In DNA, the CDR3 is TGTGCCATCAGAGGGGCCTCGCAATCATCCGGTCGGACGCAGTATTTT. It translates to CAIRGASQSSGRTQYF.

This clone was observed a single time. The V and J genes are TRBV12-5 and TRBJ1-2, with D perhaps matching TRBD1 (6 bases). CDR3 size: 11 residues. V was cut by 5 bases and J by 14 bases, with 15 bases left in between. Germline CDR1 and CDR2: LGHNT and FRNRAP. CDR3 amino acids: CASGATGRGTF. Here the CDR3 DNA reads TGTGCTAGTGGTGCGACCGGTAGGGGGACCTTC.

This chain uses TRBV7-9 with TRBJ1-2; TRBD1 matches 7 bases. Germline CDR1 and CDR2: SEHNR and FQNEAQ (reference sequence). The CDR3 contains 14 residues. The V gene end was trimmed by 5 bases and the J gene end by 2 bases; junction bases not matched to a gene: 5. The CDR3 here is CASSPRQGNYGYTF. The CDR3 DNA is TGTGCCAGCAGCCCCAGACAGGGCAACTATGGCTACACCTTC.

The chain uses TRBV2 and TRBJ1-2, with TRBD1 identical over 8 bases. Trimming took 0 bases from V and 4 from J; bases not matched to a gene: 10. The CDR3 spans 17 residues. Germline V gene lookup returns CDR1 SNHLY and CDR2 FYNNEI. Here the CDR3 reads CASSEATDRELGYGYTF. The CDR3, as DNA: TGTGCCAGCAGTGAAGCGACGGACAGGGAGCTTGGCTATGGCTACACCTTC.

This chain links TRBV4-1 with TRBJ2-1, with TRBD2 matching over 8 bases. In germline, CDR1 is MGHRA, CDR2 YSYEKL. This CDR3 spans 11 amino acids. The trim removed 4 bases at V and 15 bases at J, leaving 5 bases unmatched. The CDR3 DNA reads as TGCGCCAGCAGCCCGGGACTAGGGGTGTTCTTC. Protein sequence: CASSPGLGVFF.

This clone was counted between two and nine times. This rearrangement joins TRBV7-8 to TRBJ2-5; no clear D gene. The germline V gene encodes CDR1 SGHVS and CDR2 FQNEAQ. This CDR3 has 14 amino acids. Trimming pared 5 bases from V and 4 bases from J, leaving 14 bases between. CDR3 bases: TGTGCCAGCAGCCCCTCATGGCCCTTAGAGACCCAGTACTTC. The encoded protein is CASSPSWPLETQYF.

This clone was counted once. The rearrangement links TRBV19 to TRBJ1-4; TRBD1 agrees at 7 bases. V gave up 1 base and J gave up 4 bases; unmatched junction bases: 3. Germline V gene lookup returns CDR1 LNHDA and CDR2 SQIVND (reference sequence). The CDR3 totals 15 residues. In DNA form, the CDR3 reads TGTGCCAGTAGTATAGCGGGACAGAGTAATGAAAAACTGTTTTTT. This gives the protein CASSIAGQSNEKLFF.

The chain has TRBV19 and TRBJ2-1; 8 nucleotides align to TRBD2. The germline gives CDR1 LNHDA, CDR2 SQIVND (reference sequence). This CDR3 contains 13 residues. The V segment lost 8 bases and the J segment 4 bases; nucleotides outside the gene matches: 4. This chain's CDR3 is CASGGGTYNEQFF. The CDR3 nucleotides read TGTGCCAGTGGCGGGGGGACGTACAATGAGCAGTTCTTC.

This clone came up once. The chain joins TRBV2 to TRBJ1-2; TRBD1 is a possible D gene (5 bases). The CDR3 length is 15 residues. V lost 7 bases and J 5 bases, leaving 20 bases between the germline ends. Germline lookup yields CDR1 SNHLY and CDR2 FYNNEI. CDR3 amino acids: CASTPVGGDLYGYTF. The DNA of the CDR3 is TGTGCCAGCACCCCGGTGGGAGGGGACCTATATGGCTACACCTTC.

This clone was counted once. The rearrangement links TRBV5-6 to TRBJ2-7; 9 bases agree with TRBD1. This CDR3 comprises 15 residues. Germline CDR1 SGHDT, CDR2 YYEEEE. Losses at the gene ends were 4 bases for V and 3 bases for J; bases not matched to a gene: 8. The CDR3, as DNA: TGTGCCAGCAGCCACGCTGGGACAGGGCGCTACGAGCAGTACTTC. Amino acid sequence: CASSHAGTGRYEQYF. Supplemented by reference TRBV5-6 and TRBJ2-7, the full variable domain reads DAGVTQSPTHLIKTRGQQVTLRCSPKSGHDTVSWYQQALGQGPQFIFQYYEEEERQRGNFPDRFSGHQFPNYSSELNVNALLLGDSALYLCASSHAGTGRYEQYFGPGTRLTVT.

This clone was seen a handful of times. This sequence joins TRBV9 and TRBJ1-3; 9 bases are a match to TRBD1. Trimming at V came to 4 bases and at J to 4 bases, leaving 6 bases not matched to a gene. The germline V gene has CDR1 SGDLS and CDR2 YYNGEE. CDR3 length equals 15 residues. The chain's CDR3 is CASSPWTGEGNTIYF. In DNA form, the CDR3 reads TGTGCCAGCAGCCCCTGGACAGGGGAAGGAAACACCATATATTTT.

This chain uses TRBV4-1 with TRBJ1-5, with no clear D. V was trimmed by 4 bases and J by 11 bases, leaving 18 bases between them. Per germline, CDR1 MGHRA and CDR2 YSYEKL. This CDR3 is 14 amino acids long. The CDR3 DNA reads as TGCGCCAGCAGCCGAAATCCCTCTCAATCAGCCCAGCATTTT. It codes for CASSRNPSQSAQHF.

The chain joins TRBV5-3 to TRBJ1-6; no firm D call. TRBV5-3 is assigned to the ORF class and has an uncertain function. Trimming took off 1 base at V and 7 bases at J, with 15 bases between the two ends. There are 16 residues in the CDR3. CDR3 coding DNA: TGTGCCAGAAGCTTGAACAACCATCCCAAAAATTCACCCCTCCACTTT. Amino acid sequence: CARSLNNHPKNSPLHF.

The chain recombines TRBV28 with TRBJ1-1; 7 nucleotides match TRBD1. Germline-derived CDR1 and CDR2 are MDHEN and SYDVKM. The CDR3 consists of 13 residues. V shed 3 bases and J 8 bases; nucleotides not matched to a gene: 6. CDR3 sequence: CASSFEGQAEAFF. CDR3 nucleotides: TGTGCCAGCAGTTTTGAAGGACAGGCGGAAGCTTTCTTT.

This chain joins TRBV11-2 and TRBJ2-3, with D uncertain. Germline V gene sequence: CDR1 SGHAT, CDR2 FQNNGV. The V and J ends lost 1 base and 2 bases respectively, with 10 bases between them. CDR3 size: 15 residues. CDR3 in DNA: TGTGCCAGCAGCTTAGCCAGGCTCGACACAGATACGCAGTATTTT. Its translation: CASSLARLDTDTQYF.

The chain combines TRBV2 with TRBJ1-1; D unresolved. Trimming removed 3 bases at V and 4 bases at J, with 9 bases between. Germline V gives CDR1 SNHLY, CDR2 FYNNEI. The CDR3 consists of 13 residues. CDR3 residues: CASSDRLSTEAFF. CDR3 in DNA: TGTGCCAGCAGTGACAGGTTATCCACTGAAGCTTTCTTT.

This rearrangement joins TRBV18 to TRBJ2-7; D call uncertain. Per the germline V gene, CDR1 is KGHSH and CDR2 is LQKENI. V lost 9 bases, J lost 0 bases, and 9 bases lay in between. The CDR3 loop spans 12 amino acids. The CDR3: CASSTVSYEQYF. The CDR3 region has the DNA TGTGCCAGTTCTACAGTCTCCTACGAGCAGTACTTC.

The chain employs TRBV29-1 and TRBJ1-2; D is unresolved. Trimming shortened V by 6 bases and J by 6 bases, and 11 bases separated the two germline ends. Germline V CDR1 and CDR2: SQVTM, ANQGSEA. This CDR3 region has 11 residues. CDR3 protein: CSVGGQDGYTF. The CDR3 DNA follows: TGCAGCGTGGGAGGGCAGGATGGCTACACCTTC.

The genes are TRBV5-4 and TRBJ1-2, with 7 nucleotides matching TRBD1. The germline V gene has CDR1 SGHNT and CDR2 YYREEE (reference sequence). The CDR3 is 13 residues long. After removal of 1 base from V and 9 bases from J, the junction contained 6 bases not matched to a gene. DNA for the CDR3: TGTGCCAGCAGCTTGAAGGGGGCGACTAGCTACACCTTC. This encodes CASSLKGATSYTF.

V gene TRBV5-1 combines with J gene TRBJ1-1, with 11 nucleotides matching TRBD1. J was trimmed by 5 bases and V by 4 bases; bases with no gene match: 10. The germline CDR1 and CDR2 sequences are SGHRS and YFSETQ. The CDR3 extends over 16 amino acids. This chain's CDR3 is CASSGGQGALRTEAFF. For the CDR3, the DNA is TGCGCCAGCAGCGGAGGACAGGGGGCATTGCGGACTGAAGCTTTCTTT.

The genes are TRBV7-2 and TRBJ2-2, with TRBD1 matching over 7 bases. The length of the CDR3 is 15 residues. Germline trimming cut 5 bases from V and 0 bases from J; bases unmatched to any gene: 3. In germline, CDR1 is SGHTA, CDR2 FQGNSA. The CDR3 sequence is CASSADRANTGELFF. In DNA form, the CDR3 reads TGTGCCAGCAGCGCAGACAGGGCGAACACCGGGGAGCTGTTTTTT.

The chain is built from TRBV19 and TRBJ1-5; weak D call: TRBD1 (6 bases). Germline assignment: CDR1 LNHDA and CDR2 SQIVND (reference sequence). V dropped 5 bases and J dropped 6 bases, with 17 bases sitting between them. The CDR3 has 15 residues. CDR3 amino acids: CASSPDGGAFQPQHF. CDR3 DNA sequence: TGTGCCAGTAGTCCCGACGGGGGGGCTTTTCAGCCCCAGCATTTT.

The genes are TRBV28 and TRBJ2-7; TRBD1 might be the D (5 bases). Per germline, CDR1 MDHEN and CDR2 SYDVKM. The CDR3 is 13 amino acids. Trimming took off 8 bases at V and 0 bases at J, with 11 bases between the two ends. CDR3 sequence (DNA): TGTGCCAGCCTAGGGGCAGGCTCCTACGAGCAGTACTTC. Residues: CASLGAGSYEQYF.

In its sample, this clone was seen a few times. The chain is built from TRBV6-5 and TRBJ1-1, with D unresolved. V was shortened by 4 bases and J by 1 base, with 13 bases between the two germline ends. CDR3 length: 15 amino acids. Germline-derived CDR1 and CDR2 are MNHEY and SVGAGI. The CDR3 DNA follows: TGTGCCAGCAGTTCCCCTAGGTCGAGGAACACTGAAGCTTTCTTT. Amino acid sequence: CASSSPRSRNTEAFF.